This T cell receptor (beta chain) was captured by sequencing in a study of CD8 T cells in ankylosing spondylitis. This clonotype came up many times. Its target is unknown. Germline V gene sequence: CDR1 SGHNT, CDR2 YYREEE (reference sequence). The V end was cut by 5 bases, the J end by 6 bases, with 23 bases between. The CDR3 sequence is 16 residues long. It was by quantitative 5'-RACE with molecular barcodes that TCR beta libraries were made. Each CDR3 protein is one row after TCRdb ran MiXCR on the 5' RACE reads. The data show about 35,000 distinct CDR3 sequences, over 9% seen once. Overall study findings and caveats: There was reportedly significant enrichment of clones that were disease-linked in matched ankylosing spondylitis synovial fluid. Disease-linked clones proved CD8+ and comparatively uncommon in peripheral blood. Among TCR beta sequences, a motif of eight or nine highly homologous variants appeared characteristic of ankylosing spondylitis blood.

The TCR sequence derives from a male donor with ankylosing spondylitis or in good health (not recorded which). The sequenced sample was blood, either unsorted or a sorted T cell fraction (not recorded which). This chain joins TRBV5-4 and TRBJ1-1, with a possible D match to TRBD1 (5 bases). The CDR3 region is CASSPEARGPGAEAFF. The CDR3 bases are TGTGCCAGCAGTCCGGAAGCCCGGGGACCCGGGGCTGAAGCTTTCTTT. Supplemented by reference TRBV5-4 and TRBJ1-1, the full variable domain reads ETGVTQSPTHLIKTRGQQVTLRCSSQSGHNTVSWYQQALGQGPQFIFQYYREEENGRGNFPPRFSGLQFPNYSSELNVNALELDDSALYLCASSPEARGPGAEAFFGQGTRLTVV.